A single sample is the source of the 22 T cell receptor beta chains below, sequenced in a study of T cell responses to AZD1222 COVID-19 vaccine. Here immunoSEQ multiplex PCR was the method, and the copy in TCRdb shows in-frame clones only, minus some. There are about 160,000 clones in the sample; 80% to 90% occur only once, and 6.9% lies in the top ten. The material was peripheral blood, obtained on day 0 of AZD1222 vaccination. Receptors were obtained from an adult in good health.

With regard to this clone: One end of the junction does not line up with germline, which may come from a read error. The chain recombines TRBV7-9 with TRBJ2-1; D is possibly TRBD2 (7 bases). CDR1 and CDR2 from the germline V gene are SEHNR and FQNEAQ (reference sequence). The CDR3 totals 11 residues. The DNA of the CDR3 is TGTGCCAGCAGCTTGGGGGGGCCGTCCGTCTTC. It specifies CASSLGGPSVF.

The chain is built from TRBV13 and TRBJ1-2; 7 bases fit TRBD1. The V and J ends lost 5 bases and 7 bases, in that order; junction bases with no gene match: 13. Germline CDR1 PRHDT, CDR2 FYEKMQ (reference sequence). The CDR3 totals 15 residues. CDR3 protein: CASSDTTGVGSGYTF. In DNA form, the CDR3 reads TGTGCCAGCAGCGACACAACAGGGGTGGGGTCTGGCTACACCTTC.

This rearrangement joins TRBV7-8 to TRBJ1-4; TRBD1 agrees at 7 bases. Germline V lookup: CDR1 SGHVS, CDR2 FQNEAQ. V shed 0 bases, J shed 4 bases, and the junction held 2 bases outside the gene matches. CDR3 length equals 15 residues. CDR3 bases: TGTGCCAGCAGCTTAGCCCGGGACAGTAATGAAAAACTGTTTTTT. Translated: CASSLARDSNEKLFF.

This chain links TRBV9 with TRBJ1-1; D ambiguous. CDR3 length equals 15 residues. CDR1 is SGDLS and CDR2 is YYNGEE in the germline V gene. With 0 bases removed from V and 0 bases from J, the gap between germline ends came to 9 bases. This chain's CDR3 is CASSVVGSMNTEAFF. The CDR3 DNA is TGTGCCAGCAGCGTAGTAGGCAGCATGAACACTGAAGCTTTCTTT.

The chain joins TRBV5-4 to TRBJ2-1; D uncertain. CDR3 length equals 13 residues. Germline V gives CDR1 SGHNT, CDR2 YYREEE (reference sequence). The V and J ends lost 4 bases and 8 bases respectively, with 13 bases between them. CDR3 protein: CASSPLSDYEQFF. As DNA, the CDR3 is TGTGCCAGCAGCCCGCTATCCGACTATGAGCAGTTCTTC.

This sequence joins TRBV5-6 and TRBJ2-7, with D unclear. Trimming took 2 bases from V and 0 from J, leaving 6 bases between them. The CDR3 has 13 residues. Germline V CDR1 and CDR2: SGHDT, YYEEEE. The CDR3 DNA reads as TGTGCCAGCAGCTTCCAGCACTCCTACGAGCAGTACGTC. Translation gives CASSFQHSYEQYV.

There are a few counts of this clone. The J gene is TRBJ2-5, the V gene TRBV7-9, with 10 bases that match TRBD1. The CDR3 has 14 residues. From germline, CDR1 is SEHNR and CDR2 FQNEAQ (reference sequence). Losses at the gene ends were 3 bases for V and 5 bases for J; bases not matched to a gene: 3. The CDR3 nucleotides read TGTGCCAGCAGCTTTGGGGGACAGGGGGAGACCCAGTACTTC. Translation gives CASSFGGQGETQYF.

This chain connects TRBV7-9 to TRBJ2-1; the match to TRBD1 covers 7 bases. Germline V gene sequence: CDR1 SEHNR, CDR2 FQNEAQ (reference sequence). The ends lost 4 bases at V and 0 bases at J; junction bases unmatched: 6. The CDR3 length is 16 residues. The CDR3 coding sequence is TGTGCCAGCAGCTCCGTGACAGGGTCCTCCTACAATGAGCAGTTCTTC. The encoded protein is CASSSVTGSSYNEQFF. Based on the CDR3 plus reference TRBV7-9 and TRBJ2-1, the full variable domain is DTGVSQNPRHKITKRGQNVTFRCDPISEHNRLYWYRQTLGQGPEFLTYFQNEAQLEKSRLLSDRFSAERPKGSFSTLEIQRTEQGDSAMYLCASSSVTGSSYNEQFFGPGTRLTVL.

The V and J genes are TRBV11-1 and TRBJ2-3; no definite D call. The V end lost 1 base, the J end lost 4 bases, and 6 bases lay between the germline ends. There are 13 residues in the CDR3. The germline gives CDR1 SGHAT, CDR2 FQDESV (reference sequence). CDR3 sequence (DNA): TGTGCCAGCAGCTTAGAAACAGCAGATACGCAGTATTTT. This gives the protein CASSLETADTQYF.

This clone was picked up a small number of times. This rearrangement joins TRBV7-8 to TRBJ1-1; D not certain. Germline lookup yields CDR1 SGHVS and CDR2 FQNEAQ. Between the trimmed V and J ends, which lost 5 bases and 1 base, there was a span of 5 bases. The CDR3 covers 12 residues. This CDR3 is CASSHRNTEAFF. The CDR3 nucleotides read TGTGCCAGCAGCCACAGGAACACTGAAGCTTTCTTT.

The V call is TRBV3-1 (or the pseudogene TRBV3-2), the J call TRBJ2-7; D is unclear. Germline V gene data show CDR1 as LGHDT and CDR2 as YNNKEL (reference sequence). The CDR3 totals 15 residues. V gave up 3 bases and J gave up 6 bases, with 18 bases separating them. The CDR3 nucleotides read TGTGCCAGCAGCCACCAGCCCCCCAAGGGCCTCGAGCAGTACGTC. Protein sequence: CASSHQPPKGLEQYV.

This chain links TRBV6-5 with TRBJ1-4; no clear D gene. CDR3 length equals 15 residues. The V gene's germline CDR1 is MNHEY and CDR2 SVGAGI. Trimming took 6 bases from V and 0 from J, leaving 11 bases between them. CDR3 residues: CASSTTTATNEKLFF. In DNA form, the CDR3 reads TGTGCCAGCAGCACAACCACTGCAACTAATGAAAAACTGTTTTTT.

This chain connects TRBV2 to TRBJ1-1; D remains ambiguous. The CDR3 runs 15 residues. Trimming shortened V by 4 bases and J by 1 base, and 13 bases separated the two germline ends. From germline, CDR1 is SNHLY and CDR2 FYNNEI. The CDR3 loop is CASSAPGRANTEAFF. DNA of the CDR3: TGTGCCAGCAGTGCCCCCGGGAGGGCGAACACTGAAGCTTTCTTT.

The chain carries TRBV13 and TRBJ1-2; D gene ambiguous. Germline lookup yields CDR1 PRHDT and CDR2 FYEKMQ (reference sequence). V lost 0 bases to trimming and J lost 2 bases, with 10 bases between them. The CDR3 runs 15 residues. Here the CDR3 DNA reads TGTGCCAGCAGCTTAGGGACGTGGCAGAACTATGGCTACACCTTC. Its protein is CASSLGTWQNYGYTF.

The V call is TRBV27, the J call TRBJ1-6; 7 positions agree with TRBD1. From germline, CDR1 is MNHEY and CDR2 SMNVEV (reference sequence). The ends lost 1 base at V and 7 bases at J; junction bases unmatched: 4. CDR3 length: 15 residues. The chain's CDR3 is CASSLLAGGNSPLHF. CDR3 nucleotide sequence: TGTGCCAGCAGTTTATTAGCAGGGGGGAATTCACCCCTCCACTTT.

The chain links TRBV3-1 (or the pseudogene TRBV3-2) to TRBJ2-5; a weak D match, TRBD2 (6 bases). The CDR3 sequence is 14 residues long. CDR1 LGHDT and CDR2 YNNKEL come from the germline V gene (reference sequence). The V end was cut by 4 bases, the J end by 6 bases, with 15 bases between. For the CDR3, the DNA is TGTGCCAGCAGCCCCCTTGGAGGGGCCCAGACCCAGTACTTC. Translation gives CASSPLGGAQTQYF.

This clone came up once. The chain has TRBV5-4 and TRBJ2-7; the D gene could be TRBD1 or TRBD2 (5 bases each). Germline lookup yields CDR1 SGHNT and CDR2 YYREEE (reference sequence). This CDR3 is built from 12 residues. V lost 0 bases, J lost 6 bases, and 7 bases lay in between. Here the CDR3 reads CASSLVGTEQYF. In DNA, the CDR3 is TGTGCCAGCAGCTTGGTAGGGACCGAGCAGTACTTC.

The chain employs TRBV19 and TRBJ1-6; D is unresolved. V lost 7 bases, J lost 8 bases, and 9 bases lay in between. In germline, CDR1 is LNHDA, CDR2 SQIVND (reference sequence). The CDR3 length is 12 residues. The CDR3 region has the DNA TGTGCCAGTAATAGGTTTGATTCACCCCTCCACTTT. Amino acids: CASNRFDSPLHF.

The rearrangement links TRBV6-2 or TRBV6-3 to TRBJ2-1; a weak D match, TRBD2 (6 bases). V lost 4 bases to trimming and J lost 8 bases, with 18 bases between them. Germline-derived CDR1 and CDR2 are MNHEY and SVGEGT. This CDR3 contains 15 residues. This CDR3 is CASSSALEGLDEQFF. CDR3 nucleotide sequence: TGTGCCAGCAGTTCCGCCTTGGAGGGGCTGGATGAGCAGTTCTTC.

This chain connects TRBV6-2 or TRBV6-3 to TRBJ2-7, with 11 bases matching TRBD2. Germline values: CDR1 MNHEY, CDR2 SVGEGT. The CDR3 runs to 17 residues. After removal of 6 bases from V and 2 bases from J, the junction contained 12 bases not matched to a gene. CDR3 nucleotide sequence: TGTGCCAGCAGCCTATTATTGTCACTAGCGGGGGCCTACGAGCAGTACTTC. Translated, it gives CASSLLLSLAGAYEQYF.

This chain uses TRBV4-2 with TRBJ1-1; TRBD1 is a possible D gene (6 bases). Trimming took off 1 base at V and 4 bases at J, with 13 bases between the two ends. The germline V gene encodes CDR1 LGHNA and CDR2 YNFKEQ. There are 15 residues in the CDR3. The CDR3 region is CASSQGEGGLTEAFF. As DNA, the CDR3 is TGTGCCAGCAGCCAAGGCGAAGGGGGGCTCACTGAAGCTTTCTTT.

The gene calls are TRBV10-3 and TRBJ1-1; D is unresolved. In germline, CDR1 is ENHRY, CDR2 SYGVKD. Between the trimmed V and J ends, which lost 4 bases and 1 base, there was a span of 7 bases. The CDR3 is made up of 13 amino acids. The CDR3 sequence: CAISANPNTEAFF. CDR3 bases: TGTGCCATCAGTGCTAACCCGAACACTGAAGCTTTCTTT.